These 9 T cell receptor beta chains came from one sample sequenced in a study of blood T cell repertoires in COVID-19. Assay used: immunoSEQ multiplex PCR; TCRdb lists only in-frame clones, some missing. The sample includes about 97,000 clones, around 87% of them seen just once. Sequenced: peripheral blood. The receptors stem from a human donor in a cohort sampled during active COVID-19.

The chain combines TRBV6-6 with TRBJ2-1, with D tentatively TRBD2 (5 bases). Trimming stripped 5 bases from V and 4 bases from J, with 15 bases between. The CDR3 consists of 15 residues. Per the germline V gene, CDR1 is MNHNY and CDR2 is SVGAGI (reference sequence). CDR3 in amino acids: CASSLGLEPYNEQFF. In DNA form, the CDR3 reads TGTGCCAGCAGTCTAGGACTGGAGCCGTACAATGAGCAGTTCTTC.

The rearrangement uses TRBV6-2 or TRBV6-3 and TRBJ2-1; 9 nucleotides line up with TRBD1. CDR3 length: 13 amino acids. Per the germline V gene, CDR1 is MNHEY and CDR2 is SVGEGT. V lost 5 bases and J lost 7; bases outside the gene matches: 3. The CDR3: CASSPGTGNEQFF. CDR3 DNA sequence: TGTGCCAGCAGTCCCGGGACAGGGAATGAGCAGTTCTTC.

The chain is built from TRBV2 and TRBJ2-2; TRBD2 aligns across 9 bases. The CDR3 runs to 16 residues. Looked up from germline, CDR1 is SNHLY and CDR2 is FYNNEI. The V and J ends lost 0 bases and 4 bases, in that order; junction bases with no gene match: 3. The DNA for the CDR3 is TGTGCCAGCAGTGAAGCGGGACTAGCAGGCACCGGGGAGCTGTTTTTT. It translates to CASSEAGLAGTGELFF.

V and J are TRBV6-5 and TRBJ2-3, with D possibly being TRBD2 (6 bases). Per germline, CDR1 MNHEY and CDR2 SVGAGI. The V end was cut by 5 bases, the J end by 2 bases, with 14 bases between. This CDR3 has 15 amino acids. CDR3: CASSPDLASTDTQYF. For the CDR3, the DNA is TGTGCCAGCAGTCCGGATCTAGCGTCCACAGATACGCAGTATTTT.

V gene TRBV6-5 combines with J gene TRBJ1-3; 10 nucleotides agree with TRBD1. The CDR3 is 14 residues long. After removal of 6 bases from V and 4 bases from J, the junction contained 3 bases not matched to a gene. The germline CDR1 and CDR2 sequences are MNHEY and SVGAGI. This chain's CDR3 is CASRPGQGGNTIYF. CDR3 DNA: TGTGCCAGCAGACCGGGACAGGGGGGAAACACCATATATTTT.

The gene calls are TRBV21-1 and TRBJ2-3; no DNA check was done on the table's D call, TRBD1. TRBV21-1 corresponds to a pseudogene. CDR3 size: 19 residues. The CDR3 coding sequence is TGTGCCAGCAGCAAAGATAGAAGGGACAGGCCATCTAGCACAGATACGCAGTATTTT. Protein sequence: CASSKDRRDRPSSTDTQYF.

This clone was recorded only once. This chain joins TRBV7-2 and TRBJ2-1; TRBD2 agrees at 7 bases. The CDR3 runs 14 residues. Trimming took 5 bases from V and 6 from J; bases not matched to a gene: 7. Germline V gene sequence: CDR1 SGHTA, CDR2 FQGNSA. The CDR3 here is CASSDGAGANEQFF. The CDR3 DNA follows: TGTGCCAGCAGCGACGGCGCGGGAGCCAATGAGCAGTTCTTC.

CDR3 coding DNA: TGTGCCAGCAGCGTAGCTATATCCGGCAGAGACTACTCTGGGGCCAACGTCCTGACTTTC. Translated: CASSVAISGRDYSGANVLTF. The V gene is TRBV9, the J gene TRBJ2-6, with a tentative D call TRBD2 (5 bases). The germline V and J ends were trimmed by 0 bases and 0 bases, with 19 bases remaining between them. This CDR3 contains 20 residues. In germline, CDR1 is SGDLS, CDR2 YYNGEE.

V is TRBV6-6 and J is TRBJ2-5; the match to TRBD1 covers 7 bases. CDR3 length: 15 residues. The germline CDR1 and CDR2 sequences are MNHNY and SVGAGI (reference sequence). Trimming at V came to 5 bases and at J to 3 bases, leaving 9 bases not matched to a gene. The CDR3 sequence is CASSPRDSRKETQYF. CDR3 nucleotides: TGTGCCAGCAGTCCCCGGGACAGTCGAAAAGAGACCCAGTACTTC.